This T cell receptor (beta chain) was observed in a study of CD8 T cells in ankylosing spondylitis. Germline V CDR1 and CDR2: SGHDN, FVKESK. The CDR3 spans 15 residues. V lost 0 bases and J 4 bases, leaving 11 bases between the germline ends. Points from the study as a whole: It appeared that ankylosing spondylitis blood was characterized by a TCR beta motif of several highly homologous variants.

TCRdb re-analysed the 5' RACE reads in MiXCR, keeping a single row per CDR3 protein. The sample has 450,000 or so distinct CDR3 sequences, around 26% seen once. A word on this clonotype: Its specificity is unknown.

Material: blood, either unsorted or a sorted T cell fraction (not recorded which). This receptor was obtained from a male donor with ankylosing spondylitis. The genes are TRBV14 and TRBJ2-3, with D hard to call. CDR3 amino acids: CASSQDSPAPDTQYF. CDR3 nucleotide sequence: TGTGCCAGCAGCCAAGACAGCCCAGCGCCAGATACGCAGTATTTT.